Listed below are T cell receptor beta chains from one sample, sequenced in a study of blood T cell repertoires in COVID-19. Repertoires were generated with immunoSEQ multiplex PCR, while TCRdb's copy carries only in-frame clones and drops some. The sample records more than 50,000 clones, roughly 80% being singletons. Sequenced sample: peripheral blood. All receptors come from a woman between 65 and 79 years old with acute or convalescent COVID-19. Both conserved end residues are part of each CDR3. A D gene is named only where the DNA matches it firmly. The size field is filled for only some rows; it gives once, few, many or a size class.

size: .; J: TRBJ2-1; V: TRBV13; D: TRBD2; CDR3: CASSYQTSGGRFIYNEQFF
size: .; J: TRBJ1-2; V: TRBV19; D: TRBD1; CDR3: CASSIAQGAYSYGYTF
size: .; J: TRBJ1-2; V: TRBV15; D: .; CDR3: CATSISDYGYTF
size: few; J: TRBJ1-4; V: TRBV5-8; D: .; CDR3: CASSLGQGSATNEKLFF
size: few; J: TRBJ1-6; V: TRBV19; D: TRBD1; CDR3: CASTPGGQINSPLHF
size: .; J: TRBJ1-2; V: TRBV18; D: TRBD1; CDR3: CASSPSPGQGIYGYTF
size: .; J: TRBJ1-1; V: TRBV5-1; D: .; CDR3: CASSLQGGTEAFF
size: .; J: TRBJ1-6; V: TRBV21-1; D: .; CDR3: CASSHIKEYSYNSPLHF
size: .; J: TRBJ1-1; V: TRBV29-1; D: .; CDR3: CSVYPGGTEAFF
size: .; J: TRBJ2-2; V: TRBV9; D: .; CDR3: CASSAISGTTGELFF
size: once; J: TRBJ2-1; V: TRBV6-6; D: TRBD1; CDR3: CASSRDSHYNEQFF
size: .; J: TRBJ1-4; V: TRBV6-5; D: .; CDR3: CASSYWQGRGEKLFF
size: once; J: TRBJ2-2; V: TRBV7-7; D: TRBD1; CDR3: CASSLTGANTGELFF
size: .; J: TRBJ2-6; V: TRBV7-3; D: TRBD1; CDR3: CASSLGQGAPGANVLTF
size: .; J: TRBJ2-7; V: TRBV19; D: .; CDR3: CASRPGLYSYEQYF
size: .; J: TRBJ2-5; V: TRBV24-1; D: .; CDR3: CATSDLEGGRETQYF
size: .; J: TRBJ2-1; V: TRBV9; D: .; CDR3: CASSVETFNEQFF
size: .; J: TRBJ1-2; V: TRBV30; D: .; CDR3: CAWSGATLYGYTF
size: .; J: TRBJ2-7; V: TRBV5-1; D: .; CDR3: CASSLPGIHEQYF
size: medium-sized; J: TRBJ1-5; V: TRBV4-1; D: TRBD1; CDR3: CASSQEGGGAGDQPQHF
size: .; J: TRBJ2-5; V: TRBV11-2; D: .; CDR3: CASSPLGGAGETQYF
size: .; J: TRBJ1-4; V: TRBV5-5; D: .; CDR3: CASSLVGQTYEKLFF
size: .; J: TRBJ1-2; V: TRBV2; D: .; CDR3: CASSEVKNLLYSGYTF
size: .; J: TRBJ1-2; V: TRBV6-1; D: TRBD1; CDR3: CASSSLDRDGGYTF
size: .; J: TRBJ2-3; V: TRBV14; D: .; CDR3: CASSPREGGVTFTDTQYF
size: many; J: TRBJ2-7; V: TRBV20-1; D: TRBD2; CDR3: CSASPSGGSYEQYF
size: .; J: TRBJ2-4; V: TRBV24-1; D: TRBD1; CDR3: CATSDATGGDIQYF
size: .; J: TRBJ2-1; V: TRBV5-1; D: TRBD2; CDR3: CASSLLSPGTSGGALSSYNEQFF